This T cell receptor beta chain was sequenced in a study of T-cell memory formation after mild COVID-19. TCRdb re-analysed the 5' RACE reads in MiXCR, keeping a single row per CDR3 protein. In the table there are just over 200,000 distinct CDR3 sequences, 9% to 10% of which are singletons. There are many counts of this clonotype. The CDR3 covers 12 residues. Germline loops: CDR1 KGHDR, CDR2 SFDVKD. V gave up 9 bases and J gave up 4 bases, with 11 bases separating them. The sample comprised PBMCs or a T cell subset sorted from them (not recorded which). The TCR originated in a man between 18 and 35 years old who had mild COVID-19 (a few samples of this study predate the infection). Cell type and time point are not known. The chain couples TRBV24-1 to TRBJ1-2, with a weak D call TRBD1 (6 bases). The CDR3 region has the DNA TGTGCCACCGCAGAGGACAGCTATGGCTACACCTTC. Its translation: CATAEDSYGYTF.